This T cell receptor (beta chain) emerged from a study of CD8+ T cells in alopecia areata. Study-wide background: Oral tofacitinib, 5 to 10 mg twice daily, was given in an open-label trial. Percentage of affected scalp area was the basis on which treated patients' severity was scored.

On this clone: Its antigen is undetermined.

Documented treatment: oral pan-JAK inhibitor, 5-10 mg twice daily. Findings and caveats of the study: Amid tofacitinib therapy, many expanded lesional clones stayed present in scalp and blood. One nonresponder leaves baseline CD8+ expansion's link to response uncertain.

V trimming: 8 bases; J trimming: 4 bases; junction bases outside the gene matches: 5. The CDR3 covers 12 residues. Germline V gene lookup returns CDR1 GTSNPN and CDR2 SVGIG (reference sequence). Extracted RNA was reverse transcribed into cDNA, the sequencing template. The repertoire was sequenced with immunoSEQ multiplex PCR; TCRdb's copy has only in-frame clones and lacks some. Here the sample spans roughly 190,000 clones, around 60% being singletons. The chain uses TRBV30 and TRBJ1-2, with TRBD1 matching over 9 bases. This TCR was recovered from a human donor with alopecia areata. Sequenced material: CD4+ T cells sorted from blood, taken at week 4, from a patient treated with tofacitinib. This CDR3 is CAHRQGGYGYTF. CDR3 nucleotide sequence: TGTGCCCACAGACAGGGGGGCTATGGCTACACCTTC.